This T cell receptor (beta chain) was observed in a study of identical twins. cDNA molecules carried unique molecular identifiers, and template switching added a universal primer site. One entry per CDR3 protein, called by TCRdb with MiXCR from the 5' RACE reads. The repertoire consists of roughly 540,000 distinct CDR3 sequences, with roughly a fifth occurring once and the leading ten covering 0.91%. V shed 1 base and J 7 bases; nucleotides not matched to a gene: 6. The CDR3 length is 15 residues. Germline loops: CDR1 MGHRA, CDR2 YSYEKL. These same data were also listed under a study on T cells expressing NK-cell markers. This second study says: One of the eight sequenced donors was seronegative, whereas the other seven were HCMV-seropositive. In four donors, these clonotypes also led the CD3+CD56-NKG2C+ fraction.

The rearrangement links TRBV4-1 to TRBJ2-1, with 8 bases matching TRBD2. Sequencing was done on a sample of CD4+ T cells sorted from blood. The TCR was taken from a woman aged 18-29 years in good health. CDR3 region: CASSQVREGQNEQFF. DNA for the CDR3: TGCGCCAGCAGCCAAGTACGGGAGGGCCAGAATGAGCAGTTCTTC.